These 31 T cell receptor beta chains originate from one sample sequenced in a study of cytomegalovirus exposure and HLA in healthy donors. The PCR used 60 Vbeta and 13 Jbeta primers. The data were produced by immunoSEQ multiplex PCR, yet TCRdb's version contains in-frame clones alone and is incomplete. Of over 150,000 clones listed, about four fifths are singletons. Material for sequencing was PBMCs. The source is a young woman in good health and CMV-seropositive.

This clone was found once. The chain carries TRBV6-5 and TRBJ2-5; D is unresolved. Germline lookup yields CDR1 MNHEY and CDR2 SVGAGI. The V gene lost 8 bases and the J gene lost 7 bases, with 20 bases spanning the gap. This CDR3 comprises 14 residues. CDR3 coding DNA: TGTGCCAGCTTGAGTTGGCGAGGAGATGGGACCCAGTACTTC. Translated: CASLSWRGDGTQYF.

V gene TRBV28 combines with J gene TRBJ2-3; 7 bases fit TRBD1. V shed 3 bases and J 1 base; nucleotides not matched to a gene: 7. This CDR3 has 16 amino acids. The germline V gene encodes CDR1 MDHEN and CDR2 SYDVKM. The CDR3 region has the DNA TGTGCCAGCAGTTTCCTGAACAGGGGTGGCACAGATACGCAGTATTTT. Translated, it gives CASSFLNRGGTDTQYF.

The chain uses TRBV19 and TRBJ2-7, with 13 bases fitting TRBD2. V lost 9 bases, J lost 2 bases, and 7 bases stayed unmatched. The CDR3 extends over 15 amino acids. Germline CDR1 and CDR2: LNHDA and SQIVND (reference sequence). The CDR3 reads CASRTSGGLPYEQYF. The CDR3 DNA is TGTGCCAGCAGGACTAGCGGGGGCCTCCCCTACGAGCAGTACTTC.

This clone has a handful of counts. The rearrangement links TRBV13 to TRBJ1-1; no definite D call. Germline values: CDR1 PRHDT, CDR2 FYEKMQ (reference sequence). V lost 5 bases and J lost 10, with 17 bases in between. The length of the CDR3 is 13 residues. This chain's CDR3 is CASSLGLHSGAFF. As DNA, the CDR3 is TGTGCCAGCAGCCTCGGACTACATTCTGGAGCTTTCTTT.

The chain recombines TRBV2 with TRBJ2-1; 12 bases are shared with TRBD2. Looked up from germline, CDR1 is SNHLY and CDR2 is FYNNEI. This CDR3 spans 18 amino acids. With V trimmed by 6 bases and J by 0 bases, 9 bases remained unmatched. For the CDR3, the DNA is TGTGCCAGCAGCCTTCGACTAGCGGGGGCCACCTCCTACAATGAGCAGTTCTTC. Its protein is CASSLRLAGATSYNEQFF.

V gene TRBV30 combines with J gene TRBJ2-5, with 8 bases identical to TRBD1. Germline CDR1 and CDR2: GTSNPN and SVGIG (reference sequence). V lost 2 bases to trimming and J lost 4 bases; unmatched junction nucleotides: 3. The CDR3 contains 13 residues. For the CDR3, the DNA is TGTGCCTGGAGTTGGACAGGGACAGAGACCCAGTACTTC. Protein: CAWSWTGTETQYF.

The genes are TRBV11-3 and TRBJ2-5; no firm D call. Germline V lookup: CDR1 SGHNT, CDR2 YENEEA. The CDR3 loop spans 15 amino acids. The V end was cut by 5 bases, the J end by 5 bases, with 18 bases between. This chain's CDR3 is CASSPGGGKTETQYF. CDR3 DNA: TGTGCCAGCAGCCCCGGCGGCGGTAAGACGGAGACCCAGTACTTC.

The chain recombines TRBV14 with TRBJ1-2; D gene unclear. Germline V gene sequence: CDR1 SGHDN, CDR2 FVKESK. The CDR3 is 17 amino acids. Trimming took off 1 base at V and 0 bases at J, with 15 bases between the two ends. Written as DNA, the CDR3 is TGTGCCAGCAGCCAAGCTTGGGGAAGCGGGGCTAACTATGGCTACACCTTC. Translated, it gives CASSQAWGSGANYGYTF.

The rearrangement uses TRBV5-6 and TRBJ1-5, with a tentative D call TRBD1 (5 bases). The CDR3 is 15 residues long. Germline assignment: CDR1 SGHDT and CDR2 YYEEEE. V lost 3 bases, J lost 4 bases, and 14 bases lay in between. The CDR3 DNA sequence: TGTGCCAGCAGCTATGTGGCTCGGGGGAATCAGCCCCAGCATTTT. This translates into CASSYVARGNQPQHF.

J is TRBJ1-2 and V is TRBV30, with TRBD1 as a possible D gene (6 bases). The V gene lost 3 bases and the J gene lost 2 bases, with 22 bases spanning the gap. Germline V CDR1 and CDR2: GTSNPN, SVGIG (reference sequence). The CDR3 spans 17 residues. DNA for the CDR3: TGTGCCTGGAGCTCCACCCCACAGTGGGACAACAACTATGGCTACACCTTC. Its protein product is CAWSSTPQWDNNYGYTF.

CDR3 coding DNA: TGTGCCAGCAGTCGCGACAGGGTCGACGAGCAGTACTTC. Amino acid sequence: CASSRDRVDEQYF. V is TRBV7-9 and J is TRBJ2-7; TRBD1 agrees at 7 bases. V dropped 6 bases and J dropped 5; count of bases not matched to a gene: 7. CDR1 is SEHNR and CDR2 is FQNEAQ in the germline V gene (reference sequence). CDR3 length: 13 residues.

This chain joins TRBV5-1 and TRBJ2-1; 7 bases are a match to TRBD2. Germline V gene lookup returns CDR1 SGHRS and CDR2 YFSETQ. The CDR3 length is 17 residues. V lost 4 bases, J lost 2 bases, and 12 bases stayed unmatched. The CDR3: CASSVNYLADTYNEQFF. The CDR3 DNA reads TGCGCCAGCAGCGTCAACTATCTAGCGGATACCTACAATGAGCAGTTCTTC.

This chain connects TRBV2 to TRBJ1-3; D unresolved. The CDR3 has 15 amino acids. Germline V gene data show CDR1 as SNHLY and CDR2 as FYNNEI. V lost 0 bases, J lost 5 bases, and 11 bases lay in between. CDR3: CASSEARLRRNTIYF. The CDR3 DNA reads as TGTGCCAGCAGTGAAGCCCGTTTGAGAAGAAACACCATATATTTT. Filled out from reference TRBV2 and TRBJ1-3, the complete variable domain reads EPEVTQTPSHQVTQMGQEVILRCVPISNHLYFYWYRQILGQKVEFLVSFYNNEISEKSEIFDDQFSVERPDGSNFTLKIRSTKLEDSAMYFCASSEARLRRNTIYFGEGSWLTVV.

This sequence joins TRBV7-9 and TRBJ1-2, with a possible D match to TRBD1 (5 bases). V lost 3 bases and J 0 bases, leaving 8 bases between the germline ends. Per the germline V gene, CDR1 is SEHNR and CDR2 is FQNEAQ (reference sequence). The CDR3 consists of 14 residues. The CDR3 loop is CASSFGTANYGYTF. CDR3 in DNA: TGTGCCAGCAGCTTTGGGACTGCTAACTATGGCTACACCTTC.

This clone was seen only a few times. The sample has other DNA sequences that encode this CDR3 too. CDR3 sequence reads: CASSMGNSPLHF. CDR3 nucleotide sequence: TGTGCCAGCAGTATGGGCAATTCACCCCTCCACTTT. V usage is TRBV7-2 and J usage is TRBJ1-6, with D unresolved. With 6 bases removed from V and 7 bases from J, the gap between germline ends came to 7 bases. The CDR3 loop spans 12 amino acids. CDR1 is SGHTA, CDR2 FQGNSA, per germline.

CDR3: CASSYSSGEGTGELFF. The CDR3 DNA reads as TGTGCCAGCAGTTACTCGTCAGGGGAGGGCACCGGGGAGCTGTTTTTT. The chain recombines TRBV6-6 with TRBJ2-2; maybe TRBD2 (7 bases). CDR3 size: 16 residues. The V gene's germline CDR1 is MNHNY and CDR2 SVGAGI (reference sequence). Trimming removed 0 bases at V and 4 bases at J, with 12 bases between.

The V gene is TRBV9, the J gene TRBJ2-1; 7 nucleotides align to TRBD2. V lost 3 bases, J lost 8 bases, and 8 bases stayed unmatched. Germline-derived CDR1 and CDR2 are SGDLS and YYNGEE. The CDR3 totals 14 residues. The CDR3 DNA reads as TGTGCCAGCAGCGGGGGGACGGGAGGAGATGAGCAGTTCTTC. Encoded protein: CASSGGTGGDEQFF.

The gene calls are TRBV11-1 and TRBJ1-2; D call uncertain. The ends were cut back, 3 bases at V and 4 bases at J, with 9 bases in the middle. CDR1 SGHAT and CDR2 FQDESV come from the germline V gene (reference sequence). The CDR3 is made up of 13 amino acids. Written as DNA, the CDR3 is TGTGCCAGCAGCTTCGAGGGAGTCTATGGCTACACCTTC. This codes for CASSFEGVYGYTF.

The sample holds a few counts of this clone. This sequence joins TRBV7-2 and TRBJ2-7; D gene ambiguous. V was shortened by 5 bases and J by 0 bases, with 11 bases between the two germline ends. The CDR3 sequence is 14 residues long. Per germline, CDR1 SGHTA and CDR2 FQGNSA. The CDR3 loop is CASSGSGGSYEQYF. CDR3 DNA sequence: TGTGCCAGCAGCGGCTCTGGCGGCTCCTACGAGCAGTACTTC.

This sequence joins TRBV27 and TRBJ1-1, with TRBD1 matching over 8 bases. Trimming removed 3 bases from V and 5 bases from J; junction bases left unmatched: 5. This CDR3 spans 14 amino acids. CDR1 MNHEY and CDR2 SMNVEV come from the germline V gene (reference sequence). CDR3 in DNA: TGTGCCAGCAGTTTTCAGGGGGCAATAACTGAAGCTTTCTTT. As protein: CASSFQGAITEAFF.

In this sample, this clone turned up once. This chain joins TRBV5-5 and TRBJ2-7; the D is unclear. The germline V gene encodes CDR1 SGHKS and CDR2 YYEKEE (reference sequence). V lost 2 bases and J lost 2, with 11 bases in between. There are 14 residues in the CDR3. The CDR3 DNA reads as TGTGCCAGCAGCTTTGGTGAGGTGACCTACGAGCAGTACTTC. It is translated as CASSFGEVTYEQYF.

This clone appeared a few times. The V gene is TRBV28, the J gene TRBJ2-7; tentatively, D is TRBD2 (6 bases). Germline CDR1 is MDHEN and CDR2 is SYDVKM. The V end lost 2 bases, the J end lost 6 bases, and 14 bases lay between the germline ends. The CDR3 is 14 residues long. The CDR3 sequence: CASSLGGPPSEQYF. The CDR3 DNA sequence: TGTGCCAGCAGTTTAGGAGGGCCTCCGAGCGAGCAGTACTTC.

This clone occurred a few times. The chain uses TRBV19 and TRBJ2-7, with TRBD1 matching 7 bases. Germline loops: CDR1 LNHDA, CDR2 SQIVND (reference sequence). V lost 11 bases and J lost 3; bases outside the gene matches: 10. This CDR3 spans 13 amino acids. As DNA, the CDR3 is TGTGCCGTAGGGACAGATGAAATCTACGAGCAGTACTTC. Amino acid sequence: CAVGTDEIYEQYF.

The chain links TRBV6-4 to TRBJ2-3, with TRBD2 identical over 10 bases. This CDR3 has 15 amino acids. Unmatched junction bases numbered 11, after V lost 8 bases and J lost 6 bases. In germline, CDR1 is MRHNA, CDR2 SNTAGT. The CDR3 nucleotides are TGTGCCAGCGCAAGAAGTAGCGGGGGGTCCGATACGCAGTATTTT. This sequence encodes CASARSSGGSDTQYF.

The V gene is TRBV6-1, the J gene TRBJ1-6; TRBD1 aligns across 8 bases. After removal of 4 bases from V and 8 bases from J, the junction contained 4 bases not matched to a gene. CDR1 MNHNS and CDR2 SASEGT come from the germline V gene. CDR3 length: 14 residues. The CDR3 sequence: CASSGQGFDSPLHF. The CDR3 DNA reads TGTGCCAGCAGTGGACAGGGGTTCGATTCACCCCTCCACTTT.

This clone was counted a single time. The CDR3 region is CASSLEQDPNYGYTF. CDR3 in DNA: TGTGCCAGCAGCTTGGAGCAAGATCCTAACTATGGCTACACCTTC. The J gene is TRBJ1-2, the V gene TRBV5-5; D gene uncertain. With 0 bases removed from V and 0 bases from J, the gap between germline ends came to 9 bases. The CDR3 is 15 amino acids. Germline-derived CDR1 and CDR2 are SGHKS and YYEKEE (reference sequence).

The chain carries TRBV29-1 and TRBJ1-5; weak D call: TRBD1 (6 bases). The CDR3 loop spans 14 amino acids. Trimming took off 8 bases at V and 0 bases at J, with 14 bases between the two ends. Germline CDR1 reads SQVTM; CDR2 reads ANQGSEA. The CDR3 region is CSSADRHSNQPQHF. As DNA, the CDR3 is TGCAGCTCCGCGGACAGACATAGCAATCAGCCCCAGCATTTT.

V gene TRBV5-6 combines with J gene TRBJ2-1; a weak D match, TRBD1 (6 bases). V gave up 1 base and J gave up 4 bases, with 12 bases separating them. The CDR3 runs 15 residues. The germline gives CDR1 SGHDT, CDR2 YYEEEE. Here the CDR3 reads CASSLWSGAYNEQFF. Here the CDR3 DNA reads TGTGCCAGCAGCTTGTGGTCAGGGGCTTACAATGAGCAGTTCTTC.

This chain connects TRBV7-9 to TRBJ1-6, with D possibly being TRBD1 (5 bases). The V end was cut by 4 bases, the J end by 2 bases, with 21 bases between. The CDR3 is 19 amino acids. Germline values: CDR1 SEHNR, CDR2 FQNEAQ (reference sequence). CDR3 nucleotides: TGTGCCAGCAGCTCATGGGTTAGGGGCCCGAGCCCCTATAATTCACCCCTCCACTTT. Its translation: CASSSWVRGPSPYNSPLHF.

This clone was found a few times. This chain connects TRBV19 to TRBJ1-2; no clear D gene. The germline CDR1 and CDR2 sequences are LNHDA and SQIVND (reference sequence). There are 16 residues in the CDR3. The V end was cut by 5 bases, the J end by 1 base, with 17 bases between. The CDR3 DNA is TGTGCCAGTAGTGGAGTTTTTGCGAGAGTTAACTATGGCTACACCTTC. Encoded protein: CASSGVFARVNYGYTF.

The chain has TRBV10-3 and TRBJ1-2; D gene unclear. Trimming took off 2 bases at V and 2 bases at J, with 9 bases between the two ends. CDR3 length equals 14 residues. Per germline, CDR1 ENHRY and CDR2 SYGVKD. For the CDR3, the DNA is TGTGCCATCAGTGAGGCCCTCGGGAACTATGGCTACACCTTC. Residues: CAISEALGNYGYTF.